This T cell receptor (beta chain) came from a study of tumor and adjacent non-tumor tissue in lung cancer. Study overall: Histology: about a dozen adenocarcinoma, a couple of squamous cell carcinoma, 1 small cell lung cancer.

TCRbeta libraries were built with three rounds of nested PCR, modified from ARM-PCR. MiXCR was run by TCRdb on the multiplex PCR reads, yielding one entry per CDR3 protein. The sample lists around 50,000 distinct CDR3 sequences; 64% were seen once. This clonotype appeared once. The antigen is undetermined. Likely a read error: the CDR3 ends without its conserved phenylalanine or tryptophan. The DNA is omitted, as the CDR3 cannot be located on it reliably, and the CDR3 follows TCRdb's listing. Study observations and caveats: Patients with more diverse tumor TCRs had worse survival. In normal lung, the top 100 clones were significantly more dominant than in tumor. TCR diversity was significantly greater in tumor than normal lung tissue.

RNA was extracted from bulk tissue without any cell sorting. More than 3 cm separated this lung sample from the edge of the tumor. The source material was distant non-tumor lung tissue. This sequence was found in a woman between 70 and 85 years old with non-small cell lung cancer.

CDR3 protein: CSVELDGAEQIL. The chain uses TRBV29-1 and TRBJ2-1; TRBD1 is taken as the D call from the table, unchecked against the DNA. The CDR3 extends over 12 residues, inclusive of both ends. The germline V gene has CDR1 SQVTM and CDR2 ANQGSEA.